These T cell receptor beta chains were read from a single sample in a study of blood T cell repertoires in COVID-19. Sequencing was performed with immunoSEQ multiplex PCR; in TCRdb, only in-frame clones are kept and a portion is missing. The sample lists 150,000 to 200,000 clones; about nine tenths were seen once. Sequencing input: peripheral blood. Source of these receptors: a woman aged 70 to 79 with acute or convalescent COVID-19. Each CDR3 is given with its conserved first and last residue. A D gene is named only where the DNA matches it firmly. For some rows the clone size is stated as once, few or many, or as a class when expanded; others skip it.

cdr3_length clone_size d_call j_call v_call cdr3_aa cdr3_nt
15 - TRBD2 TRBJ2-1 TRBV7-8 CASSLEASGLNEQFF TGTGCCAGCAGCTTAGAGGCTAGCGGGTTAAATGAGCAGTTCTTC
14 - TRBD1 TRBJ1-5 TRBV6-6 CASSQTGSNQPQHF TGTGCCAGCAGCCAGACAGGGAGCAATCAGCCCCAGCATTTT
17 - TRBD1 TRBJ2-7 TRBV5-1 CASSFRDRGHSTYEQYF TGCGCCAGCAGCTTCCGGGACAGGGGGCATTCGACCTACGAGCAGTACTTC
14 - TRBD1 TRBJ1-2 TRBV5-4 CASSLTGTDYGYTF TGTGCCAGCAGCCTGACAGGGACAGACTATGGCTACACCTTC
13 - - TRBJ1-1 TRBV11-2 CASGEGRTGEAFF TGTGCCAGCGGGGAAGGGAGGACGGGTGAAGCTTTCTTT
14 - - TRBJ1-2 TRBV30 CAWSVTGNIGGYTF TGTGCCTGGAGTGTTACAGGGAACATAGGCGGCTACACCTTC
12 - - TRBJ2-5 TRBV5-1 CASSFGQETQYF TGCGCCAGCAGCTTCGGCCAAGAGACCCAGTACTTC
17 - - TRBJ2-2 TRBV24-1 CATSDLGSGSNTGELFF TGTGCCACCAGTGATTTGGGTAGCGGTTCGAACACCGGGGAGCTGTTTTTT
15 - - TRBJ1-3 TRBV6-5 CASSKSRDWADTIYF TGTGCCAGCTCTAAAAGCCGGGACTGGGCGGACACCATATATTTT
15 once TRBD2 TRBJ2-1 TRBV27 CASSAQGLAGNEQFF TGTGCCAGCAGCGCCCAGGGACTAGCGGGCAATGAGCAGTTCTTC
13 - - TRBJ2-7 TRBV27 CASSLYRTYEQYF TGTGCCAGCAGTTTATACAGAACCTACGAGCAGTACTTC
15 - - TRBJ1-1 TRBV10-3 CAISESGTSRTEAFF TGTGCCATCAGTGAGTCCGGGACATCAAGGACTGAAGCTTTCTTT
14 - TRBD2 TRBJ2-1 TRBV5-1 CASSPLAGSVEQFF TGCGCCAGCAGCCCCTTAGCGGGATCGGTTGAGCAGTTCTTC
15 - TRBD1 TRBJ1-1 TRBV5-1 CASSSGQGEHTEAFF TGCGCCAGCAGCTCTGGACAGGGAGAACACACTGAAGCTTTCTTT
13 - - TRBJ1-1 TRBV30 CAWSALANTEAFF TGTGCCTGGAGTGCGTTGGCGAACACTGAAGCTTTCTTT
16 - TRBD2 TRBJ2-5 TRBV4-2 CASSQELAGGWETQYF TGTGCCAGCAGCCAGGAACTAGCGGGGGGTTGGGAGACCCAGTACTTC
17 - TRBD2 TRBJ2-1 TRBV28 CASSHRNLNLAGAVQFF TGTGCCAGCAGTCACCGAAATCTTAATCTAGCGGGAGCTGTCCAGTTCTTC
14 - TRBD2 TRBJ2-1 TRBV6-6 CASSSSGGAWEQFF TGTGCCAGCAGTTCTAGCGGGGGGGCCTGGGAGCAGTTCTTC
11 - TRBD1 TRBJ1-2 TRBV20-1 CSVTGTYGYTF TGCAGTGTGACAGGGACCTATGGCTACACCTTC
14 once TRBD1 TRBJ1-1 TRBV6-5 CASKLQGAGTEAFF TGTGCCAGCAAACTACAGGGGGCAGGAACTGAAGCTTTCTTT
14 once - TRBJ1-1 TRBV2 CASSVGQTNTEAFF TGTGCCAGCAGCGTTGGACAGACGAACACTGAAGCTTTCTTT
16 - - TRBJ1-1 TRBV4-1 CASSQESTYRGTEAFF TGCGCCAGCAGCCAAGAGAGCACATACCGCGGCACTGAAGCTTTCTTT
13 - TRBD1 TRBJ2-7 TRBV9 CASSGQVGHEQYF TGTGCCAGCAGTGGACAGGTCGGACACGAGCAGTACTTC
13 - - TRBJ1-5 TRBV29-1 CSVRDNYNQPQHF TGCAGCGTCCGGGACAACTACAATCAGCCCCAGCATTTT
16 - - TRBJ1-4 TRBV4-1 CASSQNEQGGYEKLFF TGCGCCAGCAGCCAGAATGAACAGGGTGGTTATGAAAAACTGTTTTTT
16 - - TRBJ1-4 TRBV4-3 CASSQDRGGTSEKLFF TGCGCCAGCAGCCAAGACCGCGGAGGAACCTCGGAAAAACTGTTTTTT
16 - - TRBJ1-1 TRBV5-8 CASSLVRGLTSTEAFF TGTGCCAGCAGCTTGGTTCGGGGATTGACGAGTACTGAAGCTTTCTTT
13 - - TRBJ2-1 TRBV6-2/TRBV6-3 CASSSLGVNEQFF TGTGCCAGCAGTTCGCTCGGGGTGAATGAGCAGTTCTTC
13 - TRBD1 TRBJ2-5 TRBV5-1 CASSTGQAETQYF TGCGCCAGCAGTACGGGACAGGCGGAGACCCAGTACTTC
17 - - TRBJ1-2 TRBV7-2 CASSLRPGIRTNYGYTF TGTGCCAGCAGCCTCAGACCGGGGATAAGGACTAACTATGGCTACACCTTC
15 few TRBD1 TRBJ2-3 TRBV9 CASSESGTVQYTQYF TGTGCCAGCAGCGAATCCGGGACAGTCCAGTATACGCAGTATTTT
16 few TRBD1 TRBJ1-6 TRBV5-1 CASSPTPDRVISPLHF TGCGCCAGCAGCCCAACCCCTGACAGGGTAATTTCACCCCTCCACTTT
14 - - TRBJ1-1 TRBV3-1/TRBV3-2 CASSPGQFGTEAFF TGTGCCAGCAGCCCCGGACAGTTTGGGACTGAAGCTTTCTTT
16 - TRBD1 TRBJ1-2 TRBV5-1 CASSRGQGNPNYGYTF TGCGCCAGCAGCCGCGGACAGGGAAATCCAAACTATGGCTACACCTTC
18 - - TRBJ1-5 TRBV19 CASKREGFSHPSNQPQHF TGTGCCAGTAAGCGGGAAGGGTTCAGCCACCCTAGCAATCAGCCCCAGCATTTT
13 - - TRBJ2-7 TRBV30 CAWSVPSNYEQYF TGTGCCTGGAGTGTACCCAGTAACTACGAGCAGTACTTC
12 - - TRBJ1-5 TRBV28 CASSTGYQPQHF TGTGCCAGCAGCACAGGGTATCAGCCCCAGCATTTT
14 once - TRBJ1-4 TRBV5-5 CASSSAGVSEKLFF TGTGCCAGCAGCTCGGCCGGAGTATCGGAAAAACTGTTTTTT
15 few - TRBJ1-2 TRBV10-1 CASSESPGDYYGYTF TGCGCCAGCAGTGAGTCTCCGGGGGATTACTATGGCTACACCTTC
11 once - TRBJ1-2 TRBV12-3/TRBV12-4 CASSFGGGYTF TGTGCCAGCAGTTTTGGAGGGGGCTACACCTTC
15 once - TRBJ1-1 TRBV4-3 CASSQDPGKRTEAFF TGCGCCAGCAGCCAAGATCCAGGAAAAAGGACTGAAGCTTTCTTT
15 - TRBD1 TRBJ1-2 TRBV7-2 CASSFRTGALYGYTF TGTGCCAGCAGCTTTCGGACAGGGGCTCTCTATGGCTACACCTTC
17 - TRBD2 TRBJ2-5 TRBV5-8 CASSLGVAGGPLETQYF TGTGCCAGCAGCTTGGGTGTAGCGGGAGGCCCTCTTGAGACCCAGTACTTC
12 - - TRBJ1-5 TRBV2 CASRLSYQPQHF TGTGCCAGCAGGTTGAGTTATCAGCCCCAGCATTTT
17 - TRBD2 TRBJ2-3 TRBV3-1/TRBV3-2 CASSTRTSGARTDTQYF TGTGCCAGCAGCACGCGGACTAGCGGGGCTCGCACAGATACGCAGTATTTT
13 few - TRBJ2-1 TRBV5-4 CASSLDGYNEQFF TGTGCCAGCAGCTTGGACGGCTACAATGAGCAGTTCTTC
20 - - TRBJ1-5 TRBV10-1 CASSVPTLWTSLDSNQPQHF TGCGCCAGCAGTGTTCCAACCCTCTGGACATCCCTAGATAGCAATCAGCCCCAGCATTTT
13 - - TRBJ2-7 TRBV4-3 CASSRKGSYEQYF TGCGCCAGCAGCCGCAAGGGGTCCTACGAGCAGTACTTC
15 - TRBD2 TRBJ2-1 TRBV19 CASSMLAGVGNEQFF TGTGCCAGTAGTATGCTAGCGGGAGTGGGCAATGAGCAGTTCTTC
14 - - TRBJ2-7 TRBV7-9 CASSLVGQLGEQYF TGTGCCAGCAGCTTAGTAGGCCAGCTAGGCGAGCAGTACTTC
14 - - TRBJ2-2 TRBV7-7 CASSRDINTGELFF TGTGCCAGCAGCCGGGACATCAACACCGGGGAGCTGTTTTTT
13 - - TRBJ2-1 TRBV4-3 CASSQDLGAEQFF TGCGCCAGCAGCCAAGATCTAGGGGCTGAGCAGTTCTTC
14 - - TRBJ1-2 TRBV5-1 CASSPTATNYGYTF TGCGCCAGCAGCCCGACAGCGACTAACTATGGCTACACCTTC
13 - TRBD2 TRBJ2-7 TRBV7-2 CASSPGLAREQYF TGTGCCAGCAGCCCGGGACTAGCACGCGAGCAGTACTTC